This entry lists 32 T cell receptor beta chains sequenced from one sample in a study of metastatic and nonmetastatic thyroid tumors. Before thyroid surgery, none of the patients had received any treatment. TCRdb reanalyzed the PCR reads with MiXCR. The table includes 31,000 or so clones, approximately 15% detected once. The source material was blood. These receptors all come from a female donor with papillary thyroid cancer or a benign thyroid nodule (not recorded which). Some clones in this sample may be carry-over from other donors' samples.

This clone was seen many times. The chain recombines TRBV28 with TRBJ2-3, with 9 bases lining up with TRBD1. The CDR3 length is 14 residues. The trim removed 6 bases at V and 3 bases at J, leaving 4 bases unmatched. The V gene's germline CDR1 is MDHEN and CDR2 SYDVKM. The CDR3 protein is CASSRTGATDTQYF. The CDR3 DNA follows: TGTGCCAGCAGCAGGACAGGGGCGACAGATACGCAGTATTTT.

Ten or more counts support this clone. This rearrangement joins TRBV7-8 to TRBJ2-3, with 9 nucleotides matching TRBD1. Germline assignment: CDR1 SGHVS and CDR2 FQNEAQ. Trimming took 3 bases from V and 3 from J; bases not matched to a gene: 1. This CDR3 is 14 amino acids long. CDR3 nucleotide sequence: TGTGCCAGCAGCTTGGACAGGGGAACAGATACGCAGTATTTT. Encoded protein: CASSLDRGTDTQYF.

This clone was recorded many times. The chain combines TRBV10-3 with TRBJ1-5; D is ambiguous. Germline V lookup: CDR1 ENHRY, CDR2 SYGVKD. Trimming removed 1 base from V and 5 bases from J, with 9 bases in between. The CDR3 spans 14 residues. CDR3 in amino acids: CAISEYQNYQPQHF. CDR3 coding DNA: TGTGCCATCAGTGAGTACCAAAACTATCAGCCCCAGCATTTT.

This clone was seen many times. This chain joins TRBV7-8 and TRBJ2-1; 8 bases line up with TRBD1. The CDR3 extends over 14 amino acids. V lost 4 bases and J lost 8; bases outside the gene matches: 7. CDR1 SGHVS and CDR2 FQNEAQ come from the germline V gene. The CDR3 region has the DNA TGTGCCAGCAGCTCCCTTCAGGGGGCCGATGAGCAGTTCTTC. Its protein is CASSSLQGADEQFF.

This clone was observed at least ten times. This sample includes further DNA sequences coding for the same CDR3. This chain joins TRBV3-1 and TRBJ2-5; 10 bases align to TRBD2. CDR1 is LGHDT, CDR2 YNNKEL, per germline (reference sequence). V was pared by 1 base and J by 5 bases, with 4 bases of the junction left unmatched. The CDR3 is 15 residues long. The CDR3: CASSQVNSGGETQYF. For the CDR3, the DNA is TGTGCCAGCAGCCAAGTCAATAGCGGGGGGGAGACCCAGTACTTC.

In its sample, this clone was seen many times. The chain links TRBV28 to TRBJ1-2; tentative D call: TRBD1 (6 bases). The CDR3 spans 12 residues. Trimming took 6 bases from V and 8 from J, leaving 13 bases between them. Germline-derived CDR1 and CDR2 are MDHEN and SYDVKM. The CDR3 DNA follows: TGTGCCAGCAGCAAACAGGGTTACGGCTACACCTTC. The encoded protein is CASSKQGYGYTF.

This clone occurred many times. This chain uses TRBV5-1 with TRBJ1-6; D gene ambiguous. The germline gives CDR1 SGHRS, CDR2 YFSETQ. The CDR3 is 15 residues long. V gave up 0 bases and J gave up 6 bases, with 10 bases separating them. CDR3 in amino acids: CASSLAKRINSPLHF. The CDR3 coding sequence is TGCGCCAGCAGCTTGGCCAAACGGATTAATTCACCCCTCCACTTT.

This clone has at least ten counts. The chain has TRBV5-1 and TRBJ2-1; TRBD2 matches 10 bases. Germline-derived CDR1 and CDR2 are SGHRS and YFSETQ. This CDR3 has 18 amino acids. The junction had 13 bases not matched to a gene; V was cut back by 3 bases and J by 4 bases. CDR3 amino acids: CASSWPGRQRGGYNEQFF. CDR3 nucleotide sequence: TGCGCCAGCAGCTGGCCAGGAAGACAGCGGGGGGGGTACAATGAGCAGTTCTTC.

The table lists this clone with many counts. The J gene is TRBJ2-7, the V gene TRBV5-4; 7 bases map to TRBD2. This CDR3 comprises 15 residues. V shed 0 bases and J 6 bases; nucleotides not matched to a gene: 9. Germline V gene sequence: CDR1 SGHNT, CDR2 YYREEE (reference sequence). CDR3 DNA sequence: TGTGCCAGCAGCTTGGGGATGGCAGGGAGGGGCGAGCAGTACTTC. It codes for CASSLGMAGRGEQYF.

This clone was observed at least ten times. The DNA of the CDR3 is TGTGCCAGCAGCGCCCCAGGGAGGAACACTGAAGCTTTCTTT. This sequence encodes CASSAPGRNTEAFF. The chain uses TRBV9 and TRBJ1-1; D is possibly TRBD1 (5 bases). This CDR3 has 14 residues. V lost 3 bases, J lost 1 base, and 10 bases lay in between. The germline V gene encodes CDR1 SGDLS and CDR2 YYNGEE.

The CDR3 here is CSASSYGTAHTEAFF. The CDR3 DNA is TGCAGTGCTAGTTCCTACGGGACAGCCCACACTGAAGCTTTCTTT. The rearrangement uses TRBV20-1 and TRBJ1-1, with TRBD1 matching 7 bases. The CDR3 is made up of 15 amino acids. The germline V gene encodes CDR1 DFQATT and CDR2 SNEGSKA (reference sequence). Germline trimming cut 3 bases from V and 3 bases from J; bases unmatched to any gene: 10.

This clone was counted between two and nine times. A read error may account for a junction end that differs from germline. The V call is TRBV28, the J call TRBJ2-4; tentatively, D is TRBD1 (6 bases). Germline CDR1 reads MDHEN; CDR2 reads SYDVKM. The length of the CDR3 is 19 residues. The CDR3 DNA reads as TGTGCCAGCAGTTCTTACCAGGGGAGCCTGGAGGTCCGACAAAACATTCGGTACTTC. It yields the protein CASSSYQGSLEVRQNIRYF. Filled out from reference TRBV28 and TRBJ2-4, the complete variable domain reads DVKVTQSSRYLVKRTGEKVFLECVQDMDHENMFWYRQDPGLGLRLIYFSYDVKMKEKGDIPEGYSVSREKKERFSLILESASTNQTSMYLCASSSYQGSLEVRQNIRYFGAGTRLSVL.

This clone came up many times. This CDR3 is also generated by other DNA sequences in the sample. The DNA of the CDR3 is TGCAGTGCTAGGGACCCAGGGGGTAGCTACGAGCAGTACTTC. It translates to CSARDPGGSYEQYF. The chain couples TRBV20-1 to TRBJ2-7, with 7 nucleotides matching TRBD1. Germline V gene data show CDR1 as DFQATT and CDR2 as SNEGSKA (reference sequence). J was trimmed by 3 bases and V by 3 bases; bases with no gene match: 8. The CDR3 has 14 amino acids.

Turning to this clone: It may be a read error: a sequence one base away is much more abundant. The chain has TRBV27 and TRBJ1-4; D gene uncertain. This CDR3 region has 13 residues. Germline V gene sequence: CDR1 MNHEY, CDR2 SMNVEV (reference sequence). V was cut by 10 bases and J by 5 bases, with 14 bases left in between. CDR3 in amino acids: CAITGGNNEKLFF. The CDR3 region has the DNA TGTGCCATCACTGGAGGGAACAATGAAAAACTGTTTTTT.

On this clone: Its ends do not fully match the called genes, so a read error is possible. This chain links TRBV5-1 with TRBJ2-7; D not resolved. Germline CDR1 SGHRS, CDR2 YFSETQ. The CDR3 contains 13 residues. Written as DNA, the CDR3 is TGTGCCAGCAGCCAGACCCCCTTCAACGAGCAGTACTTC. Translation: CASSQTPFNEQYF.

This clone was seen a few times. The chain is built from TRBV24-1 and TRBJ2-7; TRBD2 might be the D (6 bases). This CDR3 is 16 amino acids long. V dropped 4 bases and J dropped 3 bases, with 18 bases sitting between them. Looked up from germline, CDR1 is KGHDR and CDR2 is SFDVKD. The CDR3, as DNA: TGTGCCACCAGTGAGTACTCGTTGTACGGGGGCTACGAGCAGTACTTC. It yields the protein CATSEYSLYGGYEQYF.

This clone has a handful of counts. This chain connects TRBV6-1 to TRBJ2-2; D is possibly TRBD2 (5 bases). Germline assignment: CDR1 MNHNS and CDR2 SASEGT. The V end was cut by 10 bases, the J end by 2 bases, with 17 bases between. This CDR3 region has 15 residues. The CDR3 nucleotides read TGTGCCACCAGACTATCGGGTTCAAACACCGGGGAGCTGTTTTTT. This translates into CATRLSGSNTGELFF.

Details on this clone: A read error may be the cause here, since a much bigger clone is one base away. V and J are TRBV5-6 and TRBJ1-5, with a tentative D call TRBD1 (5 bases). The germline gives CDR1 SGHDT, CDR2 YYEEEE. This CDR3 contains 18 residues. CDR3 in amino acids: CASSLRGEELYSNQPHHF. The CDR3 DNA follows: TGTGCCAGCAGCTTGAGAGGGGAGGAGCTTTATAGCAATCAGCCCCATCATTTT.

A note on this clone: One junction end does not reproduce the germline sequence, and a read error may be involved. The genes are TRBV4-3 and TRBJ2-5; D call uncertain. CDR1 is LGHNA, CDR2 YSLEER, per germline. The CDR3 has 14 residues. In nucleotides, the CDR3 is TGCGCCGGCAGCCAAGATTGGGAAGTAGGGACCCAGTACTTC. Translating gives CAGSQDWEVGTQYF.

V is TRBV5-4 and J is TRBJ2-5; 7 bases are shared with TRBD2. Germline loops: CDR1 SGHNT, CDR2 YYREEE (reference sequence). V gave up 3 bases and J gave up 5 bases; unmatched junction bases: 13. The CDR3 consists of 16 residues. Here the CDR3 DNA reads TGTGCCAGCAGCTCCGGGGCCAGCGGGAATGGGGAGACCCAGTACTTC. Translating it yields CASSSGASGNGETQYF.

At least ten counts were recorded for this clone. V gene TRBV6-1 combines with J gene TRBJ2-3, with D perhaps matching TRBD1 (5 bases). V was trimmed by 7 bases and J by 6 bases, leaving 8 bases between them. This CDR3 has 11 residues. Germline CDR1 MNHNS, CDR2 SASEGT. For the CDR3, the DNA is TGTGCCAGCACAGGGTTGGATACGCAGTATTTT. Its protein product is CASTGLDTQYF.

This clone was counted many times. V and J are TRBV5-1 and TRBJ1-1; D ambiguous. The CDR3 is 14 amino acids. V lost 0 bases and J lost 5, with 11 bases in between. Germline V gives CDR1 SGHRS, CDR2 YFSETQ. In DNA, the CDR3 is TGCGCCAGCAGCTTGGGTGAGGTGAGAACTGAAGCTTTCTTT. Translating gives CASSLGEVRTEAFF.

This clone was found many times. The rearrangement uses TRBV28 and TRBJ2-3; D remains unclear. The CDR3 is 11 amino acids. The V end was cut by 4 bases, the J end by 2 bases, with 1 base between. CDR1 is MDHEN, CDR2 SYDVKM, per germline. CDR3 sequence reads: CASSYTDTQYF. The CDR3 DNA follows: TGTGCCAGCAGTTACACAGATACGCAGTATTTT.

This clone was recorded many times. Compared with germline, one end of the junction differs, possibly owing to a read error. The chain has TRBV5-1 and TRBJ2-7, with D perhaps assigned TRBD1 or TRBD2 (5 bases each). The CDR3 extends over 16 amino acids. Germline CDR1 and CDR2: SGHRS and YFSETQ. In DNA, the CDR3 is TGCGCCAGCAGCTTGGGGGCCCTAGGTTTTGGGGACCCCTCTTCCTTC. This translates into CASSLGALGFGDPSSF. Combining the CDR3 with reference TRBV5-1 and TRBJ2-7 gives the whole variable domain KAGVTQTPRYLIKTRGQQVTLSCSPISGHRSVSWYQQTPGQGLQFLFEYFSETQRNKGNFPGRFSGRQFSNSRSEMNVSTLELGDSALYLCASSLGALGFGDPSSFGPGTRLTVT.

In this sample, this clone turned up many times. V is TRBV28 and J is TRBJ1-5; tentative D call: TRBD1 (6 bases). Germline V gene sequence: CDR1 MDHEN, CDR2 SYDVKM. The V end was cut by 4 bases, the J end by 5 bases, with 15 bases between. This CDR3 has 15 amino acids. CDR3 sequence reads: CASSSGGGTDQPQHF. The CDR3 nucleotides are TGTGCCAGCAGTTCCGGGGGCGGGACGGATCAGCCCCAGCATTTT.

The chain uses TRBV24-1 and TRBJ2-5; 13 positions match TRBD2. Germline CDR1 and CDR2: KGHDR and SFDVKD. V shed 4 bases and J 2 bases; nucleotides not matched to a gene: 9. CDR3 length: 18 residues. DNA for the CDR3: TGTGCCACCAGTGACCCCGGACTAGCGGGAGATCGGCAAGAGACCCAGTACTTC. Its protein product is CATSDPGLAGDRQETQYF.

This clone was found many times. The CDR3 DNA follows: TGTGCCAGCTCACCAGATGTGTTCTATGGCTACACCTTC. Translation: CASSPDVFYGYTF. The rearrangement joins TRBV18 to TRBJ1-2; D not certain. Between the trimmed V and J ends, which lost 2 bases and 4 bases, there was a span of 8 bases. The CDR3 runs to 13 residues. Germline V lookup: CDR1 KGHSH, CDR2 LQKENI.

This clone came up many times. CDR3 loop: CSARDGGTGDMETQYF. Here the CDR3 DNA reads TGCAGTGCTAGAGATGGGGGGACAGGCGATATGGAGACCCAGTACTTC. The chain carries TRBV20-1 and TRBJ2-5, with 8 bases fitting TRBD1. V lost 0 bases to trimming and J lost 5 bases; unmatched junction nucleotides: 11. CDR3 length equals 16 residues. The germline V gene has CDR1 DFQATT and CDR2 SNEGSKA (reference sequence).

This clone was observed a few times. The junction and the germline gene differ at one end; a read error may be behind it. This chain uses TRBV10-3 with TRBJ1-4; D call uncertain. This CDR3 has 14 amino acids. Germline V lookup: CDR1 ENHRY, CDR2 SYGVKD. In DNA form, the CDR3 reads TGTGCCATCGGTGAGGACGGTGGGGTAGAAAAACTGTTTTTT. Protein product: CAIGEDGGVEKLFF.

This clone was counted only a few times. This rearrangement joins TRBV27 to TRBJ1-1; no clear D. V was trimmed by 5 bases and J by 1 base, leaving 14 bases between them. The CDR3 spans 15 residues. Germline-derived CDR1 and CDR2 are MNHEY and SMNVEV (reference sequence). DNA for the CDR3: TGTGCCAGCAGTCTTGCCGTGACATGGAACACTGAAGCTTTCTTT. Residues: CASSLAVTWNTEAFF.

In its sample, this clone was seen many times. The J gene is TRBJ2-3, the V gene TRBV4-3; 8 nucleotides agree with TRBD2. Germline loops: CDR1 LGHNA, CDR2 YSLEER. This CDR3 is 13 amino acids long. J gave up 4 bases and V 4 bases, and 1 base lay outside the gene matches. CDR3 sequence (DNA): TGCGCCAGCAGCCCGGGACTAGCAGATACGCAGTATTTT. It yields the protein CASSPGLADTQYF.

This clone was observed many times. J is TRBJ2-5 and V is TRBV13; 9 nucleotides match TRBD2. After removal of 5 bases from V and 7 bases from J, the junction contained 2 bases not matched to a gene. The CDR3 has 12 amino acids. The germline V gene encodes CDR1 PRHDT and CDR2 FYEKMQ (reference sequence). DNA of the CDR3: TGTGCCAGCAGCCCACTAGCGGGGACCCAGTACTTC. This gives the protein CASSPLAGTQYF.